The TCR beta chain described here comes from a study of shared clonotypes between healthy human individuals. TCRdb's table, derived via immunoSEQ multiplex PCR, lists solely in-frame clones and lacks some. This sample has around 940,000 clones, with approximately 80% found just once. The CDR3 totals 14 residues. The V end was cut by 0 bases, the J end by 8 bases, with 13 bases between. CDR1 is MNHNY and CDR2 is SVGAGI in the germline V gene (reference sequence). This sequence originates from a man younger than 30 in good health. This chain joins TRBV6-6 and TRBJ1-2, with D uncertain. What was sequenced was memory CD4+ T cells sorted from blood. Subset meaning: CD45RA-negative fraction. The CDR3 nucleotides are TGTGCCAGCAGTTACTCGCAAGGCAGTGAGGGCTACACCTTC. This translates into CASSYSQGSEGYTF.